These 27 T cell receptor beta chains were sequenced from one sample in a study of beta chain features in type 1 diabetes. Study results and caveats: In every one of the four CD4+ subsets, TCRB CDR3s were moderately but significantly shorter in Type 1 diabetes patients.

Of the isolated RNA, all was reverse transcribed, and so the sequenced material was expressed TCRB transcripts. Sequencing was performed with immunoSEQ multiplex PCR; in TCRdb, only in-frame clones are kept and a portion is missing. The data show about 650,000 clones, with approximately 13% seen just once and about 0.11% held by the top ten. These receptors' antigens are unknown. The specimen sequenced was naive CD4+ T cells from blood. Receptors were obtained from a man younger than 40 with type 1 diabetes.

This clone occurred a few times. The genes are TRBV25-1 and TRBJ2-3, with 10 bases lining up with TRBD2. V gave up 3 bases and J gave up 8 bases; unmatched junction bases: 8. Germline values: CDR1 MGHDK, CDR2 SYGVNS. CDR3 size: 15 residues. CDR3 amino acids: CASSEASGGTGTQYF. The CDR3 DNA reads TGTGCCAGCAGTGAGGCTAGCGGGGGCACTGGTACGCAGTATTTT.

V and J are TRBV30 and TRBJ1-6; D is possibly TRBD1 (5 bases). Trimming shortened V by 6 bases and J by 10 bases, and 16 bases separated the two germline ends. CDR3 size: 13 residues. The germline CDR1 and CDR2 sequences are GTSNPN and SVGIG (reference sequence). The CDR3 loop reads CACKEGPGSPLHF. CDR3 sequence (DNA): TGTGCCTGCAAGGAGGGACCCGGGTCACCCCTCCACTTT.

This clone was observed a handful of times. This chain links TRBV30 with TRBJ1-4; D is possibly TRBD1 (6 bases). The V gene's germline CDR1 is GTSNPN and CDR2 SVGIG (reference sequence). The CDR3 has 13 residues. The chain's CDR3 is CACGVAGVEKLFF. The CDR3 nucleotides read TGTGCATGTGGAGTGGCAGGGGTTGAAAAACTGTTTTTT.

This clone showed up just a few times. The chain links TRBV6-5 to TRBJ2-3, with 11 bases lining up with TRBD1. With 7 bases clipped from V and 5 bases from J, the junction kept 5 bases outside the gene matches. The CDR3 consists of 14 residues. Germline CDR1 reads MNHEY; CDR2 reads SVGAGI. CDR3 amino acids: CASTSGQGEDTQYF. Here the CDR3 DNA reads TGTGCCAGCACCTCGGGACAGGGGGAAGATACGCAGTATTTT.

This clone was counted only a few times. This chain connects TRBV9 to TRBJ1-6; no definite D call. The germline CDR1 and CDR2 sequences are SGDLS and YYNGEE. The CDR3 has 13 residues. Deletions cut 2 bases from V and 7 bases from J, with 7 bases between. CDR3 protein: CASSVSGNSPLHF. The CDR3 DNA follows: TGTGCCAGCAGCGTCTCGGGAAATTCACCCCTCCACTTT. The variable domain in full, with the rest retrieved from reference TRBV9 and TRBJ1-6, is DSGVTQTPKHLITATGQRVTLRCSPRSGDLSVYWYQQSLDQGLQFLIQYYNGEERAKGNILERFSAQQFPDLHSELNLSSLELGDSALYFCASSVSGNSPLHFGNGTRLTVT.

V gene TRBV13 combines with J gene TRBJ1-1; a weak D match, TRBD1 (6 bases). Trimming shortened V by 2 bases and J by 4 bases, and 14 bases separated the two germline ends. The germline V gene encodes CDR1 PRHDT and CDR2 FYEKMQ (reference sequence). CDR3 length: 15 amino acids. The CDR3 sequence: CASSLRRQGSTEAFF. In DNA, the CDR3 is TGTGCCAGCAGCTTACGACGGCAGGGGTCCACTGAAGCTTTCTTT. The full variable domain, completed using reference TRBV13 and TRBJ1-1, is AAGVIQSPRHLIKEKRETATLKCYPIPRHDTVYWYQQGPGQDPQFLISFYEKMQSDKGSIPDRFSAQQFSDYHSELNMSSLELGDSALYFCASSLRRQGSTEAFFGQGTRLTVV.

The chain carries TRBV25-1 and TRBJ2-1, with 8 bases identical to TRBD2. The CDR3 covers 15 residues. Losses at the gene ends were 1 base for V and 8 bases for J; bases not matched to a gene: 7. Looked up from germline, CDR1 is MGHDK and CDR2 is SYGVNS. For the CDR3, the DNA is TGTGCCAGCAGTGAATGGGGACTAGTCCTGGATGAGCAGTTCTTC. Translation gives CASSEWGLVLDEQFF.

This clone was counted only a few times. The gene calls are TRBV19 and TRBJ1-5; the D is unclear. The CDR3 length is 12 residues. Germline CDR1 LNHDA, CDR2 SQIVND (reference sequence). The V end lost 7 bases, the J end lost 5 bases, and 9 bases lay between the germline ends. As DNA, the CDR3 is TGTGCCAGTACCCCTCGGGATCAGCCCCAGCATTTT. Protein product: CASTPRDQPQHF. Supplemented by reference TRBV19 and TRBJ1-5, the full variable domain reads DGGITQSPKYLFRKEGQNVTLSCEQNLNHDAMYWYRQDPGQGLRLIYYSQIVNDFQKGDIAEGYSVSREKKESFPLTVTSAQKNPTAFYLCASTPRDQPQHFGDGTRLSIL.

This clone was detected only a few times. The chain employs TRBV7-8 and TRBJ2-5; TRBD2 is a possible D gene (6 bases). CDR3 length: 15 amino acids. Looked up from germline, CDR1 is SGHVS and CDR2 is FQNEAQ. Deletions cut 1 base from V and 9 bases from J, with 18 bases between. CDR3 residues: CASSLVLDIGGAQYF. The CDR3, as DNA: TGTGCCAGCAGCTTAGTTCTTGACATCGGAGGGGCCCAGTACTTC.

The rearrangement links TRBV2 to TRBJ1-5; TRBD1 matches at 9 bases. This CDR3 has 13 amino acids. Trimming removed 9 bases from V and 7 bases from J; junction bases left unmatched: 7. Germline V gives CDR1 SNHLY, CDR2 FYNNEI. CDR3 bases: TGTGCCAGTAGACGACAGGGGGACCAGCCCCAGCATTTT. Amino acids: CASRRQGDQPQHF.

J is TRBJ1-5 and V is TRBV27; possible D gene TRBD1, 6 bases. V lost 6 bases and J 4 bases, leaving 16 bases between the germline ends. Germline-derived CDR1 and CDR2 are MNHEY and SMNVEV (reference sequence). The CDR3 is 15 amino acids. Written as DNA, the CDR3 is TGTGCCAGCAGGAGAACAGGGAGCGGAAATCAGCCCCAGCATTTT. Protein product: CASRRTGSGNQPQHF.

This clone occurred a few times. The chain is built from TRBV6-5 and TRBJ1-6; tentative D call: TRBD1 (5 bases). CDR1 and CDR2 (germline): MNHEY, SVGAGI. The CDR3 length is 15 residues. Between the trimmed V and J ends, which lost 0 bases and 5 bases, there was a span of 8 bases. The CDR3 sequence is CASSYSGTDNSPLHF. The CDR3 bases are TGTGCCAGCAGTTACTCGGGGACGGATAATTCACCCCTCCACTTT.

This clone has more than one count but fewer than ten. CDR3 DNA: TGCAGCGTCGCTCTTACCTTTACTAGGACCCACCAAGAGACCCAGTACTTC. Its translation is CSVALTFTRTHQETQYF. J is TRBJ2-5 and V is TRBV29-1; a weak D match, TRBD2 (5 bases). The germline V gene has CDR1 SQVTM and CDR2 ANQGSEA. The CDR3 is 17 amino acids. Trimming stripped 6 bases from V and 0 bases from J, with 23 bases between.

A note on this clone: This sample also contains other DNA sequences that code for the same CDR3. The chain joins TRBV30 to TRBJ2-3, with D possibly called TRBD1 or TRBD2 (6 bases each). The CDR3 has 14 residues. V dropped 0 bases and J dropped 3 bases, with 10 bases sitting between them. Per the germline V gene, CDR1 is GTSNPN and CDR2 is SVGIG (reference sequence). This chain's CDR3 is CAWSVGGRTDTQYF. As DNA, the CDR3 is TGTGCCTGGAGTGTAGGGGGGCGAACAGATACGCAGTATTTT.

The chain uses TRBV25-1 and TRBJ1-2; D ambiguous. Germline V gene lookup returns CDR1 MGHDK and CDR2 SYGVNS. The CDR3 has 12 amino acids. V dropped 7 bases and J dropped 4 bases, with 10 bases sitting between them. CDR3: CASTKESYGYTF. CDR3 DNA sequence: TGTGCCAGCACAAAAGAAAGCTATGGCTACACCTTC.

This clone appeared a few times. The junction and the germline gene differ at one end; a read error may be behind it. The DNA of the CDR3 is TGTGCCAGCAGCTTAGAACAGGCAAACTCTGGCTACACCTTC. As protein: CASSLEQANSGYTF. The rearrangement uses TRBV7-2 and TRBJ1-2; possible D gene TRBD1, 5 bases. The germline gives CDR1 SGHTA, CDR2 FQGNSA. This CDR3 has 14 residues.

The chain couples TRBV7-2 to TRBJ1-4, with 8 bases fitting TRBD1. After removal of 2 bases from V and 8 bases from J, the junction contained 7 bases not matched to a gene. CDR1 is SGHTA, CDR2 FQGNSA, per germline. CDR3 length: 15 residues. As DNA, the CDR3 is TGTGCCAGCAGCTTATATCAGGGGGCCTGGGAAAAACTGTTTTTT. Its translation: CASSLYQGAWEKLFF.

This clone came up a few times. J is TRBJ2-3 and V is TRBV4-3, with a tentative D call TRBD1 (6 bases). V lost 2 bases and J 2 bases, leaving 11 bases between the germline ends. CDR1 and CDR2 (germline): LGHNA, YSLEER. The CDR3 has 15 residues. The CDR3 DNA sequence: TGCGCCAGCAGCCAATCCGGACAGCCCACAGATACGCAGTATTTT. Its translation: CASSQSGQPTDTQYF.

This sequence joins TRBV30 and TRBJ2-5, with 9 bases fitting TRBD2. With 2 bases clipped from V and 1 base from J, the junction kept 5 bases outside the gene matches. Germline lookup yields CDR1 GTSNPN and CDR2 SVGIG (reference sequence). CDR3 length equals 15 residues. CDR3 DNA sequence: TGTGCCTGGAGTAGACTAGCGGCCACCCAAGAGACCCAGTACTTC. Its protein is CAWSRLAATQETQYF.

The chain employs TRBV5-1 and TRBJ2-3, with 9 bases fitting TRBD1. CDR1 and CDR2 (germline): SGHRS, YFSETQ. The CDR3 is made up of 14 amino acids. V trimming: 7 bases; J trimming: 5 bases; junction bases outside the gene matches: 8. This CDR3 reads CASGKTGGLDTQYF. CDR3 DNA sequence: TGCGCCAGCGGAAAGACAGGGGGGTTAGATACGCAGTATTTT.

J is TRBJ2-5 and V is TRBV2; the D gene is possibly TRBD1 (6 bases). The V gene lost 10 bases and the J gene lost 2 bases, with 14 bases spanning the gap. The CDR3 extends over 13 amino acids. Per the germline V gene, CDR1 is SNHLY and CDR2 is FYNNEI. The CDR3 nucleotides are TGTGCCACCCGATGGACAGCTCAAGAGACCCAGTACTTC. Its translation: CATRWTAQETQYF. The entire variable domain, with the rest obtained from reference TRBV2 and TRBJ2-5, is as follows: EPEVTQTPSHQVTQMGQEVILRCVPISNHLYFYWYRQILGQKVEFLVSFYNNEISEKSEIFDDQFSVERPDGSNFTLKIRSTKLEDSAMYFCATRWTAQETQYFGPGTRLLVL.

This clone occurred a few times. V and J are TRBV5-6 and TRBJ2-2; D unclear. Germline loops: CDR1 SGHDT, CDR2 YYEEEE. V was trimmed by 4 bases and J by 6 bases, leaving 10 bases between them. CDR3 length: 13 amino acids. This CDR3 reads CASSLDDAGELFF. CDR3 DNA sequence: TGTGCCAGCAGCCTCGATGATGCCGGGGAGCTGTTTTTT.

The rearrangement joins TRBV11-2 to TRBJ2-1, with D possibly being TRBD1 (6 bases). Trimming took 4 bases from V and 3 from J, leaving 13 bases between them. The CDR3 is made up of 15 amino acids. Germline-derived CDR1 and CDR2 are SGHAT and FQNNGV. In DNA form, the CDR3 reads TGTGCCAGCAGCTCCCGGGACACTTACTACAATGAGCAGTTCTTC. Translation gives CASSSRDTYYNEQFF.

This clone was observed a handful of times. V and J are TRBV7-3 and TRBJ2-1; no reliable D call. V gave up 1 base and J gave up 0 bases, with 10 bases separating them. The CDR3 is 16 residues long. Germline CDR1 and CDR2: SGHTA and FQGTGA. The CDR3 sequence is CASSLSPRSSYNEQFF. The CDR3 DNA reads TGTGCCAGCAGCTTAAGTCCCAGGAGCTCCTACAATGAGCAGTTCTTC.

This clone was counted only a few times. The chain couples TRBV7-9 to TRBJ1-3; D remains ambiguous. V was clipped by 1 base and J by 0 bases, with 7 bases between them. The CDR3 has 15 amino acids. The germline V gene encodes CDR1 SEHNR and CDR2 FQNEAQ (reference sequence). The CDR3 region has the DNA TGTGCCAGCAGCTTAGGATGGGACTCTGGAAACACCATATATTTT. Translated, it gives CASSLGWDSGNTIYF.

This clone has just a few counts. The CDR3 loop is CASSLYTADTQYF. The CDR3 nucleotides read TGTGCCAGCAGCTTGTATACAGCAGATACGCAGTATTTT. This chain links TRBV5-4 with TRBJ2-3; D uncertain. V lost 1 base and J 4 bases, leaving 7 bases between the germline ends. CDR3 length equals 13 residues. CDR1 is SGHNT, CDR2 YYREEE, per germline (reference sequence).

This sequence joins TRBV6-1 and TRBJ1-2; 8 bases are a match to TRBD1. With 4 bases clipped from V and 4 bases from J, the junction kept 8 bases outside the gene matches. The germline gives CDR1 MNHNS, CDR2 SASEGT. The CDR3 sequence is 15 residues long. CDR3 residues: CASSAGRGQTYGYTF. The CDR3 DNA follows: TGTGCCAGCAGTGCGGGCAGGGGGCAGACCTATGGCTACACCTTC.